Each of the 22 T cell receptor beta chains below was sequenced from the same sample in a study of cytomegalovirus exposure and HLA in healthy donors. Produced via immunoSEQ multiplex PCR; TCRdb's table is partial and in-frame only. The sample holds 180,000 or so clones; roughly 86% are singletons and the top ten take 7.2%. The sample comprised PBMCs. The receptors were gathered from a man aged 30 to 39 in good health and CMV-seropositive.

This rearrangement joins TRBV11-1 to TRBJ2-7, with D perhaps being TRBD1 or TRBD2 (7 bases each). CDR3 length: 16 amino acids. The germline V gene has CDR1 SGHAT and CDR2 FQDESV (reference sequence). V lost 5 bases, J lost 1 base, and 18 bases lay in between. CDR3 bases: TGTGCCAGCAGCCCCGGGCGGGGGACAGCATCCTACGAGCAGTACTTC. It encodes CASSPGRGTASYEQYF.

The CDR3 region is CASSLAGATYEQYF. As DNA, the CDR3 is TGTGCCAGCAGTCTAGCGGGGGCCACCTACGAGCAGTACTTC. This sequence joins TRBV27 and TRBJ2-7, with 10 bases aligning to TRBD2. There are 14 residues in the CDR3. The V and J ends lost 5 bases and 2 bases, in that order; junction bases with no gene match: 3. The germline V gene encodes CDR1 MNHEY and CDR2 SMNVEV (reference sequence).

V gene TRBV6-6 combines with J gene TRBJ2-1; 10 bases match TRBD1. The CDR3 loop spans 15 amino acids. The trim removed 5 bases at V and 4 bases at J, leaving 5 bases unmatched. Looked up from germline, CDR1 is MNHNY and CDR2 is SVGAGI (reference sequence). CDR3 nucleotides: TGTGCCAGCAGTCCGGGACAGGGGTCATACAATGAGCAGTTCTTC. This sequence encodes CASSPGQGSYNEQFF.

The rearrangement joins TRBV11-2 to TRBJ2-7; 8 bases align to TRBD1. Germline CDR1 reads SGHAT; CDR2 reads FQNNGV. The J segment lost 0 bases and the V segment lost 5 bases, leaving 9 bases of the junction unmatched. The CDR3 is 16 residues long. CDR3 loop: CASSPQRQGISYEQYF. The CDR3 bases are TGTGCCAGCAGCCCTCAGCGACAGGGGATCTCCTACGAGCAGTACTTC. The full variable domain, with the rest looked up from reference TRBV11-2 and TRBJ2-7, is EAGVAQSPRYKIIEKRQSVAFWCNPISGHATLYWYQQILGQGPKLLIQFQNNGVVDDSQLPKDRFSAERLKGVDSTLKIQPAKLEDSAVYLCASSPQRQGISYEQYFGPGTRLTVT.

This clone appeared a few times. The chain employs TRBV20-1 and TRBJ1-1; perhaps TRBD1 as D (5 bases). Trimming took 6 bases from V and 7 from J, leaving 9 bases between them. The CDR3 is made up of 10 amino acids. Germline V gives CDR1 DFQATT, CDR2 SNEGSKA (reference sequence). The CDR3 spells CSAREVEAFF. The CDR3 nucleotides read TGCAGTGCCAGGGAGGTTGAAGCTTTCTTT.

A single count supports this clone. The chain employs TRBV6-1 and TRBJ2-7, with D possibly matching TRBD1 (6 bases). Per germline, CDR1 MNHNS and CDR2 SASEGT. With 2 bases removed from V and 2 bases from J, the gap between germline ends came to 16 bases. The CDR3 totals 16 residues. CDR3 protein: CASSEWDTLGTYEQYF. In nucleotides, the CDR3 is TGTGCCAGCAGTGAATGGGACACCCTTGGAACCTACGAGCAGTACTTC.

The CDR3 here is CAWVLVGTQYF. CDR3 coding DNA: TGTGCCTGGGTACTCGTGGGGACCCAGTACTTC. This chain uses TRBV30 with TRBJ2-5, with D unclear. CDR3 length equals 11 residues. Germline V lookup: CDR1 GTSNPN, CDR2 SVGIG (reference sequence). V lost 5 bases and J lost 7, with 11 bases in between.

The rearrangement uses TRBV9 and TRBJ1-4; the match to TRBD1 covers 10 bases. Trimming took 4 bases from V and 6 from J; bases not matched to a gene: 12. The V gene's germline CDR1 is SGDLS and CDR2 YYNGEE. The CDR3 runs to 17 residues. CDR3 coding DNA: TGTGCCAGCAGCCCTAGAGGAGACAGGGGGCGGGATGAAAAACTGTTTTTT. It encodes CASSPRGDRGRDEKLFF.

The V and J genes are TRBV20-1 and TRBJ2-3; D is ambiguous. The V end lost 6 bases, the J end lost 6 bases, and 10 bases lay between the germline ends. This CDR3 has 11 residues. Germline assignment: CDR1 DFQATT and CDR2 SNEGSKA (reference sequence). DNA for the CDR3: TGCAGTGCCCACGGGCGGGATACGCAGTATTTT. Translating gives CSAHGRDTQYF.

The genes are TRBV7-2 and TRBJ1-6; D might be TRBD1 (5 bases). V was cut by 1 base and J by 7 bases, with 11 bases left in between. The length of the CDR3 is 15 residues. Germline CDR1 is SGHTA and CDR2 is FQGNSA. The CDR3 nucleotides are TGTGCCAGCAGCTTAGTGGGGGGAGACAATTCACCCCTCCACTTT. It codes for CASSLVGGDNSPLHF.

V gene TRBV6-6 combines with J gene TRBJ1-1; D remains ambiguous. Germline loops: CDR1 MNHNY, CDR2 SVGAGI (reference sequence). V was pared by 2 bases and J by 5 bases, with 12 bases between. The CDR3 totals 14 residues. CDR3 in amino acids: CASSYGRDFTEAFF. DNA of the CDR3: TGTGCCAGCAGTTACGGGAGGGATTTTACTGAAGCTTTCTTT.

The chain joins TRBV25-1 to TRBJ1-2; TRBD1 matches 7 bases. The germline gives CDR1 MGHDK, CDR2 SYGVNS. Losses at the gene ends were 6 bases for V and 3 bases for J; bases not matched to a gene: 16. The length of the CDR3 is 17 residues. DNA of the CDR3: TGTGCCAGCAGACATGAGGGAGGGGACAGACCCGACTATGGCTACACCTTC. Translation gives CASRHEGGDRPDYGYTF.

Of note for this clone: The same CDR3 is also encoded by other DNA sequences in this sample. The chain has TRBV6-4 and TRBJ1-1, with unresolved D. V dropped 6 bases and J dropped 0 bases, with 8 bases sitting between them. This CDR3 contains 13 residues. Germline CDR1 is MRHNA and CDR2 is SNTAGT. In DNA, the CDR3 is TGTGCCAGCAGCCTAGAAGTGAACACTGAAGCTTTCTTT. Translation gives CASSLEVNTEAFF.

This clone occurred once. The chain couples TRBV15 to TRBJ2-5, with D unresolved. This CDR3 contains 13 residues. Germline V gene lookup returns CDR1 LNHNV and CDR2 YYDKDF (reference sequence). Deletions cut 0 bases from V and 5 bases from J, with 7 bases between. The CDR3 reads CATSRDFRETQYF. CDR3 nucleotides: TGTGCCACCAGCAGAGATTTCAGGGAGACCCAGTACTTC.

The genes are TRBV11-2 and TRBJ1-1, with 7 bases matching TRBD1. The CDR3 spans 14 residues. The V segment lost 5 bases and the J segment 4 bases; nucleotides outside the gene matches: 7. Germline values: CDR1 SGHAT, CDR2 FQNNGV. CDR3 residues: CASSPLNRGTEAFF. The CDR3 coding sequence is TGTGCCAGCAGCCCCTTAAACAGGGGCACTGAAGCTTTCTTT.

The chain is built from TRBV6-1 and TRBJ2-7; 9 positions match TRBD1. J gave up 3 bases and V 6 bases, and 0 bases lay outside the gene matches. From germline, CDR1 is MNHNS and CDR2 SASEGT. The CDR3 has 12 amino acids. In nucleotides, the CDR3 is TGTGCCAGCAGGACAGGGGGCTACGAGCAGTACTTC. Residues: CASRTGGYEQYF.

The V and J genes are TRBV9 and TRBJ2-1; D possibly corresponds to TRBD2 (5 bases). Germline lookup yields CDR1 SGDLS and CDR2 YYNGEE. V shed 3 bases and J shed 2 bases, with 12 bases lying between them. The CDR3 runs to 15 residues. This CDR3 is CASSAGGWTYNEQFF. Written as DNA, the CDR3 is TGTGCCAGCAGCGCCGGAGGATGGACCTACAATGAGCAGTTCTTC.

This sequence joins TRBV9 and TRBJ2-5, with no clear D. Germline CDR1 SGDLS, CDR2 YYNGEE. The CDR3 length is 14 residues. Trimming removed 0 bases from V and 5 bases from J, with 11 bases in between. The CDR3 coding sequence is TGTGCCAGCAGCGTAGTATCAGTACCCGAGACCCAGTACTTC. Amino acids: CASSVVSVPETQYF. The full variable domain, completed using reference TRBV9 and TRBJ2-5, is DSGVTQTPKHLITATGQRVTLRCSPRSGDLSVYWYQQSLDQGLQFLIQYYNGEERAKGNILERFSAQQFPDLHSELNLSSLELGDSALYFCASSVVSVPETQYFGPGTRLLVL.

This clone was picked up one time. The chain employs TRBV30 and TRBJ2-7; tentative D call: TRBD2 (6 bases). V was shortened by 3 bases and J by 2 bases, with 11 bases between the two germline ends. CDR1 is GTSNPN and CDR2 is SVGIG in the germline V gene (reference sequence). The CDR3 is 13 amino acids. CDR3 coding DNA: TGTGCCTGGAGGCGAGGCGGGACCTACGAGCAGTACTTC. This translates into CAWRRGGTYEQYF.

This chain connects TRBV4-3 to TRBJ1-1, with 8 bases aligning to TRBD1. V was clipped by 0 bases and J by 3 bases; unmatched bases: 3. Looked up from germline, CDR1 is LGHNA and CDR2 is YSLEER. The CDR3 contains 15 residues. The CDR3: CASSQEGQGDTEAFF. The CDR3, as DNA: TGCGCCAGCAGCCAAGAAGGACAGGGTGACACTGAAGCTTTCTTT.

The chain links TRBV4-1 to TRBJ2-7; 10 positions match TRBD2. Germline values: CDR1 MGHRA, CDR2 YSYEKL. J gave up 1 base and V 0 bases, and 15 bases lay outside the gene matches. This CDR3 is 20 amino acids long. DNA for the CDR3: TGCGCCAGCAGCCAAGATCCGATAGCGGGAGGTCGGGTCCCGTCCTACGAGCAGTACTTC. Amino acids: CASSQDPIAGGRVPSYEQYF.

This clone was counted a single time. DNA for the CDR3: TGCGCCAGCAGCCTAAATGGGAACAGGGACGGCTACACCTTC. It specifies CASSLNGNRDGYTF. This chain joins TRBV4-1 and TRBJ1-2; maybe TRBD1 (6 bases). Germline lookup yields CDR1 MGHRA and CDR2 YSYEKL. CDR3 length equals 14 residues. Trimming shortened V by 4 bases and J by 8 bases, and 17 bases separated the two germline ends.